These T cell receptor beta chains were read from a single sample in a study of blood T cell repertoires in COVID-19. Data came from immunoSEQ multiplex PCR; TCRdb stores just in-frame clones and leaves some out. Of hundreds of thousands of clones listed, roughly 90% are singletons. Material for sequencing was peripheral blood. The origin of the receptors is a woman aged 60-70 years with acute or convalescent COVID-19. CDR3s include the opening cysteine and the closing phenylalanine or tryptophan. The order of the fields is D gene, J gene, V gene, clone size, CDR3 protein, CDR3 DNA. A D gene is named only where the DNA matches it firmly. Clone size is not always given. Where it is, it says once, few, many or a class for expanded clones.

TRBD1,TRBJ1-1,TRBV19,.,CASTRPGQGSTEAFF,TGTGCCAGTACCCGACCAGGACAGGGGAGCACTGAAGCTTTCTTT
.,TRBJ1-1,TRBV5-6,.,CASSSPGLGKNTEAFF,TGTGCCAGCAGCTCACCAGGGCTAGGGAAGAACACTGAAGCTTTCTTT
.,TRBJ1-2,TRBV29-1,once,CSVEDPTGYYGYTF,TGCAGCGTTGAAGATCCCACAGGTTACTATGGCTACACCTTC
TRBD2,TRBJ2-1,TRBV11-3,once,CASSSGLAGGNEQFF,TGTGCCAGCAGCTCGGGACTAGCGGGAGGTAATGAGCAGTTCTTC
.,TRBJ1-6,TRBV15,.,CATSRDAGDNSPLHF,TGTGCCACCAGCAGAGATGCAGGGGATAATTCACCCCTCCACTTT
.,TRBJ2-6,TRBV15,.,CATSSPGAGANVLTF,TGTGCCACCAGCAGCCCCGGGGCTGGGGCCAACGTCCTGACTTTC
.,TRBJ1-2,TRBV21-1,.,CASSNRNFNYGYTF,TGTGCCAGCAGCAACAGGAATTTTAACTATGGCTACACCTTC
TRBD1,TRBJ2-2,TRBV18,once,CASSKMTGGATGELFF,TGTGCCAGCTCCAAGATGACAGGGGGCGCGACCGGGGAGCTGTTTTTT
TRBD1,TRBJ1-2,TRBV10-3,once,CAAQGDDANYGYTF,TGTGCCGCCCAGGGGGACGATGCTAACTATGGCTACACCTTC
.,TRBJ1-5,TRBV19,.,CASSARTTYQPQHF,TGTGCCAGTAGTGCCCGGACAACCTATCAGCCCCAGCATTTT
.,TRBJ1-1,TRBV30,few,CAWSVSVNTEAFF,TGTGCCTGGAGTGTGTCAGTGAACACTGAAGCTTTCTTT
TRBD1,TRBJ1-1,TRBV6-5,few,CASSRQGAEAFF,TGTGCCAGCAGTCGACAGGGTGCTGAAGCTTTCTTT
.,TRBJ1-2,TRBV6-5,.,CASSPGIPTGYTF,TGTGCCAGCAGTCCCGGGATCCCTACAGGCTACACCTTC
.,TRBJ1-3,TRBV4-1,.,CASSQDSPDTIYF,TGCGCCAGCAGCCAAGATTCCCCAGACACCATATATTTT
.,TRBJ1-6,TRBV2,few,CASSESGNPLGSPLHF,TGTGCCAGCAGTGAATCCGGGAACCCACTAGGGTCACCCCTCCACTTT
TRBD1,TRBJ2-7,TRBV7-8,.,CASSKGQGYEQYF,TGTGCCAGCAGCAAGGGACAGGGCTACGAGCAGTACTTC
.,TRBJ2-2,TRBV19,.,CASSIIRVSNTGELFF,TGTGCCAGTAGTATAATCCGGGTATCGAACACCGGGGAGCTGTTTTTT
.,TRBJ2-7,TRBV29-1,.,CSAGLSGEQYF,TGCAGCGCAGGACTAAGTGGCGAGCAGTACTTC
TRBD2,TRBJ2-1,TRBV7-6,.,CASSLEVAGSSYNEQFF,TGTGCCAGCAGCTTAGAAGTAGCGGGGTCCTCCTACAATGAGCAGTTCTTC
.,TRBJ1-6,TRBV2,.,CASSVWTDNSPLHF,TGTGCCAGCAGTGTTTGGACAGATAATTCACCCCTCCACTTT
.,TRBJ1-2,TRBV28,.,CASSLTENYGYTF,TGTGCCAGCAGTTTAACAGAAAACTATGGCTACACCTTC
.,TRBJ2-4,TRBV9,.,CASSVEPGKIQYF,TGTGCCAGCAGCGTAGAGCCGGGGAAAATTCAGTACTTC
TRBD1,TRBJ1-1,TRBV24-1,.,CATRARGLDTEAFF,TGTGCCACCCGGGCCAGGGGGCTGGACACTGAAGCTTTCTTT
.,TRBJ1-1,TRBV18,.,CASSPGTLNTEAFF,TGTGCCAGCTCACCCGGGACACTGAACACTGAAGCTTTCTTT
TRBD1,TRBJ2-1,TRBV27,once,CASSRDRGFSYNEQFF,TGTGCCAGCAGTCGCGACAGGGGGTTCTCCTACAATGAGCAGTTCTTC
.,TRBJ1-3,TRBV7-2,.,CASSSREWTGNTIYF,TGTGCCAGCAGCTCCAGGGAATGGACTGGAAACACCATATATTTT
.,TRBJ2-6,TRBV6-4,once,CASSPLSGANVLTF,TGTGCCAGCAGTCCCCTCTCTGGGGCCAACGTCCTGACTTTC
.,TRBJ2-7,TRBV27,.,CASSTPGAVNEQYF,TGTGCCAGCAGTACTCCAGGGGCGGTAAACGAGCAGTACTTC
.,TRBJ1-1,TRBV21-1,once,CASSKVPLDTEAFF,TGTGCCAGCAGCAAAGTTCCCCTCGACACTGAAGCTTTCTTT
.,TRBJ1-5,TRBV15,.,CATSRGGGSNQPQHF,TGTGCCACCAGCAGAGGAGGGGGTAGCAATCAGCCCCAGCATTTT
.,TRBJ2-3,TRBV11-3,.,CASSFSRMSTDTQYF,TGTGCCAGCAGCTTTTCTAGGATGAGCACAGATACGCAGTATTTT
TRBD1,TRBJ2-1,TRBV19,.,CASSQDRDSEQFF,TGTGCCAGTAGTCAGGACAGGGACAGTGAGCAGTTCTTC
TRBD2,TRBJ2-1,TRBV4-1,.,CASSLTTSGSFNEQFF,TGCGCCAGCAGCCTTACAACTAGCGGGAGTTTCAATGAGCAGTTCTTC
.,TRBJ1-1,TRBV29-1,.,CSVGRVNTEAFF,TGCAGCGTTGGCAGGGTGAACACTGAAGCTTTCTTT
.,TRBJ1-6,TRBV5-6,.,CASSLGGEGSPLHF,TGTGCCAGCAGCTTGGGAGGGGAGGGTTCACCCCTCCACTTT
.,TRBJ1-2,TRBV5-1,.,CASSLALHGDSNYGYTF,TGCGCCAGCAGCTTGGCTCTTCACGGGGACTCTAACTATGGCTACACCTTC
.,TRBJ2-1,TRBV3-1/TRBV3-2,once,CASSLRGGIFDNEQFF,TGTGCCAGCAGCCTTCGAGGGGGAATCTTCGACAATGAGCAGTTCTTC